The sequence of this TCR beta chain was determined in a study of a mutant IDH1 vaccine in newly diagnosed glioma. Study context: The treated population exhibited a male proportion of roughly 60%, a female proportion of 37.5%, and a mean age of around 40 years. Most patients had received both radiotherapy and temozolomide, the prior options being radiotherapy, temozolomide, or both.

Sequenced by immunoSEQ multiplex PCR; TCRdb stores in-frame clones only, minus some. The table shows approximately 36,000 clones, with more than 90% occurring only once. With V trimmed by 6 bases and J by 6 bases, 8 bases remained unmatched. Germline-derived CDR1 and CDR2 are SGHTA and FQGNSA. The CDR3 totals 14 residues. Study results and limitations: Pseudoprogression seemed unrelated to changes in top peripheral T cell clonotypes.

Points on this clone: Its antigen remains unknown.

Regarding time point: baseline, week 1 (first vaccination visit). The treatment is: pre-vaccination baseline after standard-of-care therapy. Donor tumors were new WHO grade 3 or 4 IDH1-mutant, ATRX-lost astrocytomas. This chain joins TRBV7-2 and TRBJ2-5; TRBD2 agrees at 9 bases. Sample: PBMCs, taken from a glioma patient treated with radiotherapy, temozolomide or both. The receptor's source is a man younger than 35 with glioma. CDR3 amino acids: CASSPSGIGKTQYF. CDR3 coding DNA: TGTGCCAGCAGTCCTAGCGGGATAGGGAAGACCCAGTACTTC.